This TCR beta chain was recorded in a study of tissue T cells after allogeneic stem cell transplantation. This table comes from immunoSEQ multiplex PCR, and its TCRdb copy is limited to in-frame clones, with some not included. The sample yields roughly 3,900 clones, around 63% seen once. J was trimmed by 1 base and V by 6 bases; bases with no gene match: 7. Germline V gene sequence: CDR1 SNHLY, CDR2 FYNNEI. The CDR3 totals 15 residues. The origin of this receptor is a male donor aged 60 or older with lung cancer. Sequenced here: tissue from the ileum, sampled at autopsy. V is TRBV2 and J is TRBJ2-7, with 9 bases that match TRBD1. CDR3 sequence reads: CASRTNGQGSYEQYF. CDR3 bases: TGTGCCAGCAGGACAAACGGACAGGGGTCCTACGAGCAGTACTTC.